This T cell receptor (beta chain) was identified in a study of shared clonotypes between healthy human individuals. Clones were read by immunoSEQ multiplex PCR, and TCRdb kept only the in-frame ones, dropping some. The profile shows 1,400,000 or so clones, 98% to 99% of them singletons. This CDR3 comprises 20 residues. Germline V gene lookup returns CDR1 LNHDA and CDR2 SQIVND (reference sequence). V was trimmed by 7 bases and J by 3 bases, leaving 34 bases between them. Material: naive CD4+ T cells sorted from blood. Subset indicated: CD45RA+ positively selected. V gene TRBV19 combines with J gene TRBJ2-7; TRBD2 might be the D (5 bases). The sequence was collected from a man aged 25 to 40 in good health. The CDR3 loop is CASIPPGSGFGKTNNYEQYF. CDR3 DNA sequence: TGTGCCAGTATCCCCCCGGGGTCCGGTTTCGGGAAGACTAACAACTACGAGCAGTACTTC.